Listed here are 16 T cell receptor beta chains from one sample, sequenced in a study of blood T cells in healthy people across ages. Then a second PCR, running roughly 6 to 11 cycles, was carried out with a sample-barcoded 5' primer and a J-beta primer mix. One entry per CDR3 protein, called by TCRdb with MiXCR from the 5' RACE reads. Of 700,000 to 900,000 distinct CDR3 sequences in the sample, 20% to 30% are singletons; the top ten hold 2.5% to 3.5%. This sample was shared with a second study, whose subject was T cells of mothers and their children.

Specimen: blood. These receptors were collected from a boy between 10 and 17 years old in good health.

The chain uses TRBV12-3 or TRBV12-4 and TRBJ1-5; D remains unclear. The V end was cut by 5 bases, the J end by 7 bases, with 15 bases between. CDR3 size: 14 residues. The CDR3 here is CASSVPRAGQPQHF. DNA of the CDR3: TGTGCCAGCAGTGTCCCTAGGGCTGGACAGCCCCAGCATTTT.

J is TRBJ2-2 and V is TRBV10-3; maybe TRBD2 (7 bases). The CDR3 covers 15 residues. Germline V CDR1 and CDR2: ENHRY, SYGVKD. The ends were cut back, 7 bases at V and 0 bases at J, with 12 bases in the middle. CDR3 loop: CAIKGGGPNTGELFF. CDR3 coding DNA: TGTGCCATCAAGGGGGGGGGCCCGAACACCGGGGAGCTGTTTTTT.

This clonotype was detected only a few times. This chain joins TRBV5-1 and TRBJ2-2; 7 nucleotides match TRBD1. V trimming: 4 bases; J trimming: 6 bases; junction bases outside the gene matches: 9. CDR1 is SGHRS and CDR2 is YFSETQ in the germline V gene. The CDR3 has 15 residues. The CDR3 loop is CASSPLQGLAGELFF. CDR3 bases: TGCGCCAGCAGCCCCCTACAGGGGTTAGCCGGGGAGCTGTTTTTT.

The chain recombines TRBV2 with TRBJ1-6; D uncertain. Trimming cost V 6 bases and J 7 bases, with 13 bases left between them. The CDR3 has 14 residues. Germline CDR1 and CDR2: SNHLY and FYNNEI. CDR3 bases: TGTGCCAGCAGCCGACAAACACAAAATTCACCCCTCCACTTT. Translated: CASSRQTQNSPLHF.

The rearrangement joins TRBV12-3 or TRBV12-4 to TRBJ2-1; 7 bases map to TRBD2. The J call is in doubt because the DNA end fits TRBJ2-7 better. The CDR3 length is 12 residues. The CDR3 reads CASRLGGDEQYF. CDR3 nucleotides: TGTGCCAGCAGATTGGGAGGGGATGAGCAGTACTTC.

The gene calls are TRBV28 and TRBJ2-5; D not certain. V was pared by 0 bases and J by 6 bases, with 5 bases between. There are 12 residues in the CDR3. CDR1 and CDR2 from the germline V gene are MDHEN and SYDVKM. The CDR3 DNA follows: TGTGCCAGCAGTTTATGGAGTAAGACCCAGTACTTC. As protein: CASSLWSKTQYF.

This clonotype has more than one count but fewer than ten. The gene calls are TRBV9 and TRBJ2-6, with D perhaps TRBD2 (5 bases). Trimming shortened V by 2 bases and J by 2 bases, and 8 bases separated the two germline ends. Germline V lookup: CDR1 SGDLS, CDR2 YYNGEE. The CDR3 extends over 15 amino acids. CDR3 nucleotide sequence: TGTGCCAGCAGCGTCCAGGAGGCTGGGGCCAACGTCCTGACTTTC. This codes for CASSVQEAGANVLTF.

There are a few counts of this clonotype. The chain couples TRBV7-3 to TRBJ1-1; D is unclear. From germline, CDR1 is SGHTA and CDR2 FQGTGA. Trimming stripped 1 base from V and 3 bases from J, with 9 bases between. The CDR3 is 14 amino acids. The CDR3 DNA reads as TGTGCCAGCAGCTTAAGCGCGGGGTACACTGAAGCTTTCTTT. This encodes CASSLSAGYTEAFF.

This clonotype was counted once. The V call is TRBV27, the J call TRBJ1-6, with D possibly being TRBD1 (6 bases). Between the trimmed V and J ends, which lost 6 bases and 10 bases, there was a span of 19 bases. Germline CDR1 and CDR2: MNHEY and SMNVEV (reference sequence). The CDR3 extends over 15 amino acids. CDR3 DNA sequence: TGTGCCAGCAGCAGTACAGGGAGGTTCAGCTCACCCCTCCACTTT. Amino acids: CASSSTGRFSSPLHF.

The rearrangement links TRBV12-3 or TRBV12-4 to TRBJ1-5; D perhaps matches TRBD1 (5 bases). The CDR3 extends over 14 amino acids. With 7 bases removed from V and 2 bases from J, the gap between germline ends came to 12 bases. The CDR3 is CASMWGEGNQPQHF. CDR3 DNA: TGTGCCAGCATGTGGGGGGAGGGCAATCAGCCCCAGCATTTT.

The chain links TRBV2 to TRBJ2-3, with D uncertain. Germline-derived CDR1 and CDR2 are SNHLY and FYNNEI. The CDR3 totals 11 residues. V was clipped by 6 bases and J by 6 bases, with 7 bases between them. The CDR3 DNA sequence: TGTGCCAGCAGAAGAGTGGATACGCAGTATTTT. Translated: CASRRVDTQYF.

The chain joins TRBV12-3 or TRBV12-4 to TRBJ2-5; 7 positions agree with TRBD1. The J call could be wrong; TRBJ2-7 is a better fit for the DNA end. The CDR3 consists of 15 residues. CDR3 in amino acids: CASRLDGTASYEQYF. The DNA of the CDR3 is TGTGCCAGCAGGCTGGACGGGACAGCCTCCTACGAGCAGTACTTC.

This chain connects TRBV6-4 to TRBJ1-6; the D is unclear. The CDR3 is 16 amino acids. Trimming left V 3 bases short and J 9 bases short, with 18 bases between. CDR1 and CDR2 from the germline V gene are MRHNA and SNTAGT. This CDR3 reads CASSEWRVGTSSPLHF. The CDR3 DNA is TGTGCCAGCAGTGAATGGAGGGTCGGTACGAGTTCACCCCTCCACTTT.

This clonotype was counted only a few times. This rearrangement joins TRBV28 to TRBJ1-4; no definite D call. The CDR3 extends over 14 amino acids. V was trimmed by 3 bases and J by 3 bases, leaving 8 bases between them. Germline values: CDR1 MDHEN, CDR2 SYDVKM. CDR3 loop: CASSFPGANEKLFF. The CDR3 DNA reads TGTGCCAGCAGTTTCCCAGGAGCTAATGAAAAACTGTTTTTT.

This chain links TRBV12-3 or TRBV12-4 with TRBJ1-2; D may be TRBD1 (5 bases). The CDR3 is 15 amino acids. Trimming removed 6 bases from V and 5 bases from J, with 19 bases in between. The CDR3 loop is CASRPSRVSRYGYTF. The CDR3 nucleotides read TGTGCCAGCAGGCCAAGCAGGGTTTCGAGGTATGGCTACACCTTC.

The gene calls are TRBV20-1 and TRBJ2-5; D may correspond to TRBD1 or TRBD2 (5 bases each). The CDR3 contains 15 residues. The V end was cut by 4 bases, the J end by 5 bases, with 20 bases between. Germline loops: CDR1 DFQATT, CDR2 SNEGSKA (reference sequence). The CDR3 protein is CSATRTLGQEETQYF. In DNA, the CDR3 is TGCAGTGCTACCCGGACTCTGGGGCAGGAGGAGACCCAGTACTTC.